This TCR beta chain was sequenced in a study of beta chain features in type 1 diabetes. In regard to this clone: The target antigen is unknown.

Sorting that relied on CD45RO/CCR7/CD25/CD127/CD95/CD27 yielded CD4+ naive, central memory, regulatory and stem cell-like memory cells. The investigators reverse transcribed all of the isolated RNA, so they sequenced expressed TCRB transcripts. TCRdb keeps only in-frame clones here, not all; method: immunoSEQ multiplex PCR. This table holds around 160,000 clones, about 44% found once. This CDR3 spans 14 amino acids. Germline loops: CDR1 SGHAT, CDR2 FQNNGV. V lost 1 base, J lost 6 bases, and 12 bases lay in between. Study-level results: Within each of all four CD4+ subsets, Type 1 diabetes patients had TCRB CDR3s that were moderately but significantly shorter. More deletions and fewer insertions at VDJ junctions were seen in type 1 diabetes patients.

The chain has TRBV11-2 and TRBJ1-1, with D possibly matching TRBD1 (5 bases). The TCR was taken from a man younger than 35 in good health. The sequencing sample was made of Tregs from blood. CDR3 amino acids: CASSLVRGTPEAFF. CDR3 nucleotides: TGTGCCAGCAGCTTAGTTCGGGGGACCCCTGAAGCTTTCTTT.